Ten or more counts support the clone carrying this TCR beta chain. The antigen remains unidentified. From RNA, the CDR3 regions of TCR beta chains were amplified and sequenced. Scientists carried out first-round RT-PCR using HTBI primers and then a second-round multiplex PCR. TCRdb analysed the multiplex PCR reads with MiXCR anew, one entry per CDR3 protein. The table has some 400,000 distinct CDR3 sequences, around 18% seen once; the top ten hold more than 1.5%. This entry is derived from a study of Graves' ophthalmopathy and Graves' hyperthyroidism. Study summary: Upon initial diagnosis and before any treatment, peripheral blood was collected.

V lost 0 bases, J lost 4 bases, and 5 bases stayed unmatched. Per germline, CDR1 MNHEY and CDR2 SVGAGI. The CDR3 sequence is 15 residues long. Findings and limits, study-wide: Ophthalmopathy cases were distinguished from stable hyperthyroidism by a 13-signature model, reaching approximately 88% sensitivity and roughly 81% specificity. Among expanded thyroid clonotypes above 0.001 frequency, most also occurred in blood.

The gene calls are TRBV6-5 and TRBJ2-5; 7 positions match TRBD1. This clonotype originated in a woman younger than 30 with Graves' ophthalmopathy. The specimen was peripheral blood. CDR3 nucleotide sequence: TGTGCCAGCAGTTACTCGACAGGGAGAAGAGAGACCCAGTACTTC. This translates into CASSYSTGRRETQYF.